The 15 T cell receptor beta chains below all came from one sample that was sequenced in a study of spatial heterogeneity in lung cancer. Via MiXCR, TCRdb re-called the 5' RACE reads, giving one row per CDR3 protein. This sample has around 120,000 distinct CDR3 sequences, with more than 10% found just once. Time point indicated: blood at routine non-recurrence follow-up after resection. Unsorted whole RNA from tumor, nontumor lung or frozen PBMC underwent sequencing. The sequencing here drew on PBMCs, taken at follow-up. These receptors all stem from a male donor with early-stage non-small cell lung cancer.

A few counts support this clonotype. J is TRBJ2-1 and V is TRBV5-1; 9 bases match TRBD1. The CDR3 is 16 amino acids. V shed 4 bases, J shed 4 bases, and the junction held 9 bases outside the gene matches. The germline V gene encodes CDR1 SGHRS and CDR2 YFSETQ. The CDR3 is CASSLWGTGTYNEQFF. CDR3 nucleotide sequence: TGCGCCAGCAGCCTTTGGGGGACAGGGACTTACAATGAGCAGTTCTTC.

The chain links TRBV28 to TRBJ2-1; 12 bases are a match to TRBD2. The V gene end was trimmed by 7 bases and the J gene end by 7 bases; junction bases not matched to a gene: 8. Germline-derived CDR1 and CDR2 are MDHEN and SYDVKM. The CDR3 spans 15 residues. CDR3 in amino acids: CASTTTSGRRNEQFF. The CDR3 DNA follows: TGTGCCAGCACCACCACTAGCGGGAGGAGGAATGAGCAGTTCTTC.

This chain uses TRBV7-9 with TRBJ1-2; 10 bases match TRBD1. Losses at the gene ends were 5 bases for V and 4 bases for J; bases not matched to a gene: 7. The CDR3 totals 15 residues. Germline CDR1 and CDR2: SEHNR and FQNEAQ (reference sequence). The CDR3 sequence: CASSPARTGGYGYTF. In nucleotides, the CDR3 is TGTGCCAGCAGCCCCGCCAGGACAGGGGGCTATGGCTACACCTTC. Variable domain in full (rest from reference TRBV7-9 and TRBJ1-2): DTGVSQNPRHKITKRGQNVTFRCDPISEHNRLYWYRQTLGQGPEFLTYFQNEAQLEKSRLLSDRFSAERPKGSFSTLEIQRTEQGDSAMYLCASSPARTGGYGYTFGSGTRLTVV.

The CDR3 region has the DNA TGTGCCAGCAGAGGCCCGTACGAGCAGTACTTC. It codes for CASRGPYEQYF. The genes are TRBV28 and TRBJ2-7; D unclear. CDR3 length: 11 residues. Trimming shortened V by 6 bases and J by 4 bases, and 7 bases separated the two germline ends. Per the germline V gene, CDR1 is MDHEN and CDR2 is SYDVKM.

The rearrangement uses TRBV5-1 and TRBJ2-3; D not resolved. Germline V gene sequence: CDR1 SGHRS, CDR2 YFSETQ. The CDR3 is 12 amino acids. V gave up 0 bases and J gave up 7 bases, with 6 bases separating them. Written as DNA, the CDR3 is TGCGCCAGCAGCTTGGAGTCGAATACGCAGTATTTT. This codes for CASSLESNTQYF.

CDR3 sequence: CASSPGLLSTDTQYF. CDR3 in DNA: TGTGCCAGCAGCCCAGGACTCCTTAGCACAGATACGCAGTATTTT. V gene TRBV7-2 combines with J gene TRBJ2-3; possible D gene TRBD2, 5 bases. Germline lookup yields CDR1 SGHTA and CDR2 FQGNSA. V was clipped by 5 bases and J by 0 bases, with 12 bases between them. The CDR3 spans 15 residues.

In DNA form, the CDR3 reads TGTGCCAGCAGTTACGACAGGGTCACGTCTGGAAACACCATATATTTT. Translated: CASSYDRVTSGNTIYF. The chain joins TRBV6-6 to TRBJ1-3; 7 positions agree with TRBD1. CDR1 MNHNY and CDR2 SVGAGI come from the germline V gene (reference sequence). V lost 2 bases and J lost 1; bases outside the gene matches: 5. The CDR3 contains 16 residues.

In this sample, this clonotype turned up many times. The rearrangement links TRBV30 to TRBJ1-2, with D hard to call. V lost 2 bases, J lost 4 bases, and 14 bases lay in between. The CDR3 extends over 14 amino acids. Germline V gene data show CDR1 as GTSNPN and CDR2 as SVGIG (reference sequence). In DNA form, the CDR3 reads TGTGCCTGGAGTAAATGGGTGGAGGCCTATGGCTACACCTTC. Its protein product is CAWSKWVEAYGYTF.

V and J are TRBV7-9 and TRBJ1-1, with unresolved D. Looked up from germline, CDR1 is SEHNR and CDR2 is FQNEAQ (reference sequence). The CDR3 consists of 11 residues. The V end lost 4 bases, the J end lost 5 bases, and 5 bases lay between the germline ends. CDR3 residues: CASSSQTEAFF. CDR3 nucleotide sequence: TGTGCCAGCAGCTCCCAAACTGAAGCTTTCTTT. Together with reference TRBV7-9 and TRBJ1-1, the CDR3 gives the full variable domain: DTGVSQNPRHKITKRGQNVTFRCDPISEHNRLYWYRQTLGQGPEFLTYFQNEAQLEKSRLLSDRFSAERPKGSFSTLEIQRTEQGDSAMYLCASSSQTEAFFGQGTRLTVV.

This chain links TRBV28 with TRBJ2-7, with TRBD1 identical over 10 bases. Germline values: CDR1 MDHEN, CDR2 SYDVKM. CDR3 length: 15 amino acids. With 7 bases clipped from V and 3 bases from J, the junction kept 9 bases outside the gene matches. CDR3 protein: CASTVPGQGNYEQYF. In nucleotides, the CDR3 is TGTGCCAGCACCGTCCCGGGACAGGGGAACTACGAGCAGTACTTC.

This clonotype was observed a few times. The rearrangement links TRBV7-8 to TRBJ1-5, with TRBD1 matching over 7 bases. The CDR3 consists of 17 residues. Trimming removed 2 bases from V and 5 bases from J; junction bases left unmatched: 12. Germline CDR1 and CDR2: SGHVS and FQNEAQ. CDR3: CASSLRIAGGIHQPQHF. The DNA of the CDR3 is TGTGCCAGCAGCTTAAGAATTGCAGGGGGTATTCATCAGCCCCAGCATTTT.

The chain combines TRBV7-6 with TRBJ2-1; TRBD2 matches at 9 bases. The CDR3 contains 15 residues. Trimming removed 0 bases from V and 5 bases from J; junction bases left unmatched: 2. Germline-derived CDR1 and CDR2 are SGHVS and FNYEAQ. In nucleotides, the CDR3 is TGTGCCAGCAGCTTAGCAGCGGGGGGCCACAATGAGCAGTTCTTC. Residues: CASSLAAGGHNEQFF.

In this sample, this clonotype turned up a few times. The chain uses TRBV2 and TRBJ2-5, with TRBD2 matching 9 bases. Germline CDR1 reads SNHLY; CDR2 reads FYNNEI. The CDR3 totals 15 residues. The V gene end was trimmed by 2 bases and the J gene end by 7 bases; junction bases not matched to a gene: 8. The CDR3 coding sequence is TGTGCCAGCAGTGAACGCGGAGCGGGGGGCGGGACCCAGTACTTC. The encoded protein is CASSERGAGGGTQYF.

The V call is TRBV20-1, the J call TRBJ2-7; D may correspond to TRBD1 or TRBD2 (5 bases each). CDR1 DFQATT and CDR2 SNEGSKA come from the germline V gene (reference sequence). This CDR3 is 13 amino acids long. Trimming left V 3 bases short and J 3 bases short, with 12 bases between. The CDR3 coding sequence is TGCAGTGCTAGCGGGGACCTAAGCTACGAGCAGTACTTC. Its translation: CSASGDLSYEQYF.

Many counts were recorded for this clonotype. This rearrangement joins TRBV28 to TRBJ1-4, with TRBD1 matching over 8 bases. This CDR3 region has 16 residues. The V segment lost 2 bases and the J segment 8 bases; nucleotides outside the gene matches: 10. Per germline, CDR1 MDHEN and CDR2 SYDVKM. The CDR3 DNA is TGTGCCAGCAGTTTACGACCCGGACAGGGTCGCGAAAAACTGTTTTTT. Amino acids: CASSLRPGQGREKLFF.